The T cell receptor beta chain under discussion was sequenced for a study of shared clonotypes between healthy human individuals. This table comes from immunoSEQ multiplex PCR, and its TCRdb copy is limited to in-frame clones, with some not included. The sample lists roughly 2,300,000 clones, roughly 92% occurring once. Concerning this clone itself: As yet, its antigen is unknown.

From germline, CDR1 is SNHLY and CDR2 FYNNEI. The length of the CDR3 is 12 residues. The study's findings and limits: Shared across four donors were around 5% of the naive CD4 clonotypes.

The source is a man aged 18 to 29 in good health. Some clones in this sample may be carry-over from other donors' samples. The sequencing sample was made of naive CD4+ T cells from PBMCs. Documented subset: CD45RA+ positively selected. This chain connects TRBV2 to TRBJ1-1; possibly TRBD1 for D (5 bases). The CDR3 DNA follows: TGTGCGTCTACAACTGGGGCCCCTGAAGCTTTCTTT. It translates to CASTTGAPEAFF.